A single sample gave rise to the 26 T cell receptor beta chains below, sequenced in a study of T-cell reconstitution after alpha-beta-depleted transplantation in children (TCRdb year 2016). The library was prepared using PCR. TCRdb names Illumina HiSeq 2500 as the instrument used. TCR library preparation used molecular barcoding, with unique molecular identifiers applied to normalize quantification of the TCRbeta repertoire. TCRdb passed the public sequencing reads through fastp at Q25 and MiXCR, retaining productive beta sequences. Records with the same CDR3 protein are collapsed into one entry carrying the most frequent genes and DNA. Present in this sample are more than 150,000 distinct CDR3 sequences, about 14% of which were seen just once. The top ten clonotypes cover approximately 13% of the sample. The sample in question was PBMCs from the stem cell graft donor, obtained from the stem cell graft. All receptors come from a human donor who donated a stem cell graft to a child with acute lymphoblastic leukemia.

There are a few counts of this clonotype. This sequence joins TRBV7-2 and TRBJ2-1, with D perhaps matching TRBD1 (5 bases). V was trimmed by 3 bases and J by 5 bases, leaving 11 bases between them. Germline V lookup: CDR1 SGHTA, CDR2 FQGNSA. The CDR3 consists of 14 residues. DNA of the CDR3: TGTGCCAGCAGCTTGTTTGACAGCCACAATGAGCAGTTCTTC. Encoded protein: CASSLFDSHNEQFF.

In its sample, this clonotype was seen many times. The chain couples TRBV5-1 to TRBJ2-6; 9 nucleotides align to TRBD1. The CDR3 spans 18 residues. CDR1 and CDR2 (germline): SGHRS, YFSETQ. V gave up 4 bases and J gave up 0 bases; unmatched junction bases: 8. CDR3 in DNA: TGCGCCAGCAGCCCACGGTCGGGACAGGGCTCTGGGGCCAACGTCCTGACTTTC. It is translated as CASSPRSGQGSGANVLTF.

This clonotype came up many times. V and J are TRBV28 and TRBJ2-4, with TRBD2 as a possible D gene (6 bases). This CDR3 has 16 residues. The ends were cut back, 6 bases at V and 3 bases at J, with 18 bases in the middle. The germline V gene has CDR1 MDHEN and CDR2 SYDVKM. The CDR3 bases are TGTGCCAGCAGAAACGGGGCGGGAACGGTCAAAAACATTCAGTACTTC. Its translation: CASRNGAGTVKNIQYF.

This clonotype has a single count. CDR3 DNA sequence: TGTGCCAGCAGTGCACGCGGGTGGGGAGCGGGAATCAATGAGCAGTTCTTC. Amino acids: CASSARGWGAGINEQFF. This chain uses TRBV28 with TRBJ2-1; TRBD2 matches at 7 bases. Germline V lookup: CDR1 MDHEN, CDR2 SYDVKM. J was trimmed by 6 bases and V by 5 bases; bases with no gene match: 16. The CDR3 length is 17 residues. Looking up the rest from reference TRBV28 and TRBJ2-1 gives the full variable domain: DVKVTQSSRYLVKRTGEKVFLECVQDMDHENMFWYRQDPGLGLRLIYFSYDVKMKEKGDIPEGYSVSREKKERFSLILESASTNQTSMYLCASSARGWGAGINEQFFGPGTRLTVL.

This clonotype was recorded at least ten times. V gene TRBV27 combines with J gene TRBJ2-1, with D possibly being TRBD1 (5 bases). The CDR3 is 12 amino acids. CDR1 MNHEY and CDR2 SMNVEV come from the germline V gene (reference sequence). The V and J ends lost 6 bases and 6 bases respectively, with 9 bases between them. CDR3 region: CASSGHANEQFF. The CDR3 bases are TGTGCCAGCAGCGGACACGCCAATGAGCAGTTCTTC.

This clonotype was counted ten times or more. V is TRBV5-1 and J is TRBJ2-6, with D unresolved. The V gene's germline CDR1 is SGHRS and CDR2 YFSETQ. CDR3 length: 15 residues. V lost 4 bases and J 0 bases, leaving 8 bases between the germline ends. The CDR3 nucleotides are TGCGCCAGCAGCAGCGATTTCTCTGGGGCCAACGTCCTGACTTTC. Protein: CASSSDFSGANVLTF.

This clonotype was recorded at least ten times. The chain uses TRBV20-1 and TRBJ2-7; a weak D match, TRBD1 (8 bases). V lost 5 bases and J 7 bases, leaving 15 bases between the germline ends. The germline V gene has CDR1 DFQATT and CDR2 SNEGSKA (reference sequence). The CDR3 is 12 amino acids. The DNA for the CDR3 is TGCAGTGCTCATTACAGGGGGGGTGAGCAGTACTTC. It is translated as CSAHYRGGEQYF.

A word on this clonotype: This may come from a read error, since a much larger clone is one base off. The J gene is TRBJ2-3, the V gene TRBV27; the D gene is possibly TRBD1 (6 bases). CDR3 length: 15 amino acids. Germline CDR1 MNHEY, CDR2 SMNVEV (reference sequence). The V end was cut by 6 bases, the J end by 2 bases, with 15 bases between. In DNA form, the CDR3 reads TGTGCCAGCAGACCCTCCCGGGGACACACAGATACGCAGTATTTT. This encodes CASRPSRGHTDTQYF.

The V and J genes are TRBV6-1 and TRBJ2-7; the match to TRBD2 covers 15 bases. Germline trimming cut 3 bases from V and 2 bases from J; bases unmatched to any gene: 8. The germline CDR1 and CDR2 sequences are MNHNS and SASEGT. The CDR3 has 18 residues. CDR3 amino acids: CASSDRTSGRARTYEQYF. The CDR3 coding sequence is TGTGCCAGCAGTGATAGGACTAGCGGGAGGGCCCGGACCTACGAGCAGTACTTC.

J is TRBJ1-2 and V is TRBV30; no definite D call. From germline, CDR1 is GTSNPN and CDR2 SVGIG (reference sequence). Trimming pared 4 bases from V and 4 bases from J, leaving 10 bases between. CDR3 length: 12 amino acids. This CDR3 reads CAWNDVGYGYTF. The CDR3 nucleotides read TGTGCCTGGAATGACGTAGGCTATGGCTACACCTTC.

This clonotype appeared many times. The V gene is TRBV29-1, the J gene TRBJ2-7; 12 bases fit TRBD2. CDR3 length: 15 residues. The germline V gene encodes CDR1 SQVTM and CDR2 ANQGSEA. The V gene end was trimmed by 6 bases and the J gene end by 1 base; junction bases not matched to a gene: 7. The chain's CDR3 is CSVAGLAGTSYEQYF. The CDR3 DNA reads TGCAGCGTGGCGGGACTAGCGGGCACGTCCTACGAGCAGTACTTC.

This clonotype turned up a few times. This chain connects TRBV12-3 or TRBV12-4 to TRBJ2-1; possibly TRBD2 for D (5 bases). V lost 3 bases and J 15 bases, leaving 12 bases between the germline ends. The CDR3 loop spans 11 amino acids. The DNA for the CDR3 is TGTGCCAGCAGTTTTGGAGACTATTCGTTCTTC. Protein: CASSFGDYSFF.

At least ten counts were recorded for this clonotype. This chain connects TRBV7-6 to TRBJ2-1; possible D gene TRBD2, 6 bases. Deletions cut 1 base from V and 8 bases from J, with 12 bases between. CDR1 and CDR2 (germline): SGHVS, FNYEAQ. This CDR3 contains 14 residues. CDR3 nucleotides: TGTGCCAGCAGCTTAGACGGGAGTGGAGATGAGCAGTTCTTC. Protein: CASSLDGSGDEQFF.

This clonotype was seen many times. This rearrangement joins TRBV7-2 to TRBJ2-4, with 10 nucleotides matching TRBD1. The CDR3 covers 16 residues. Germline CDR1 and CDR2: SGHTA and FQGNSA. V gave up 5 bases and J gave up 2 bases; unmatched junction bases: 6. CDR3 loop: CASSADRGLTKNIQYF. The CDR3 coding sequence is TGTGCCAGCAGCGCAGACAGGGGGCTTACCAAAAACATTCAGTACTTC.

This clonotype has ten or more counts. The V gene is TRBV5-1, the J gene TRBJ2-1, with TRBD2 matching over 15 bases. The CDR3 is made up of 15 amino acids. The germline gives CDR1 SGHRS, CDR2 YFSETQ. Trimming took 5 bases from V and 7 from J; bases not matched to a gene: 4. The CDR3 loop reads CASRAGLAGGNEQFF. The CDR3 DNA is TGCGCCAGCAGGGCCGGACTAGCGGGAGGGAATGAGCAGTTCTTC.

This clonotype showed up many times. The CDR3 protein is CASRVSFEDNEQFF. The CDR3, as DNA: TGCGCCAGCAGAGTTTCATTCGAGGACAATGAGCAGTTCTTC. The chain couples TRBV10-2 to TRBJ2-1; no definite D call. The CDR3 sequence is 14 residues long. V was shortened by 6 bases and J by 5 bases, with 14 bases between the two germline ends. CDR1 is WSHSY and CDR2 is SAAADI in the germline V gene.

CDR3 nucleotides: TGTGCCAGCAGTGATTTGAGGCAGGGTGACGAGCAGTACTTC. It specifies CASSDLRQGDEQYF. The chain employs TRBV2 and TRBJ2-7; a possible D gene is TRBD1 (5 bases). The germline V gene has CDR1 SNHLY and CDR2 FYNNEI. The CDR3 covers 14 residues. The V end was cut by 3 bases, the J end by 5 bases, with 14 bases between.

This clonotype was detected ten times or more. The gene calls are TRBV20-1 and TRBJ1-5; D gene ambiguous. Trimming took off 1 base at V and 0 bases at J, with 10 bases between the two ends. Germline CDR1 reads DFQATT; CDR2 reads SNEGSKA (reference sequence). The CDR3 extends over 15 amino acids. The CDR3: CSARAITDSNQPQHF. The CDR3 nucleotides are TGCAGTGCTAGAGCTATCACGGATAGCAATCAGCCCCAGCATTTT.

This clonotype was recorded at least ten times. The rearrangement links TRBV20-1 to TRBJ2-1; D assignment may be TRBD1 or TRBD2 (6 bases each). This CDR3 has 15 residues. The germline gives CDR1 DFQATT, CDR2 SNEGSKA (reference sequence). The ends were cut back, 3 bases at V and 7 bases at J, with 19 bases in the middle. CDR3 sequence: CSARAPGAAPNEQFF. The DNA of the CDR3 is TGCAGTGCTAGGGCCCCGGGGGCAGCTCCGAATGAGCAGTTCTTC.

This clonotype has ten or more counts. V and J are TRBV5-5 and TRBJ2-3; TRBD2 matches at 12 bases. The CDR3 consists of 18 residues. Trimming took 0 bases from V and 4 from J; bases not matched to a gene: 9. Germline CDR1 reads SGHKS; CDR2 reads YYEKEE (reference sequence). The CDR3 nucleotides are TGTGCCAGCAGCTTGGGACTAGCGGGAGTCGGTCGCGCAGATACGCAGTATTTT. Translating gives CASSLGLAGVGRADTQYF.

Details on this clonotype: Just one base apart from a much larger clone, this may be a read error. Here the CDR3 DNA reads TGTGCCAGCAGCTTGGGACAGGGCAGGGGTAATGGTCAGCCCCAGCATTTT. It codes for CASSLGQGRGNGQPQHF. The rearrangement joins TRBV7-2 to TRBJ1-5; 9 bases align to TRBD1. V was clipped by 3 bases and J by 6 bases; unmatched bases: 12. The CDR3 spans 17 residues. Germline-derived CDR1 and CDR2 are SGHTA and FQGNSA.

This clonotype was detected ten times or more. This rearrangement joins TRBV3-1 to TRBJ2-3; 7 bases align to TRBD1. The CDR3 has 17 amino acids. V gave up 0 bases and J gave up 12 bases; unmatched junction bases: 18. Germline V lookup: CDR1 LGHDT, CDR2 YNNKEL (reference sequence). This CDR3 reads CASSQESRGRKDPRQYF. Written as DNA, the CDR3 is TGTGCCAGCAGCCAAGAATCGAGGGGGCGAAAAGACCCTCGTCAGTATTTT.

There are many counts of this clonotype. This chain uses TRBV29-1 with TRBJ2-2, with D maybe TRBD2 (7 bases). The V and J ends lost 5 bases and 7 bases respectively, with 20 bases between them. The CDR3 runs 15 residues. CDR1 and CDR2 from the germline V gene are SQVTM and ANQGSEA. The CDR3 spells CSVIPGGRVGGELFF. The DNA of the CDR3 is TGCAGCGTTATCCCCGGGGGGCGCGTCGGCGGGGAGCTGTTTTTT.

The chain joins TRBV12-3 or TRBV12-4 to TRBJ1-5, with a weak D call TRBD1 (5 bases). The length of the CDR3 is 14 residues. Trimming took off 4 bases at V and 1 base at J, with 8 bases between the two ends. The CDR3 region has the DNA TGTGCCAGCAGTTCCAGGGAGAGCAATCAGCCCCAGCATTTT. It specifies CASSSRESNQPQHF.

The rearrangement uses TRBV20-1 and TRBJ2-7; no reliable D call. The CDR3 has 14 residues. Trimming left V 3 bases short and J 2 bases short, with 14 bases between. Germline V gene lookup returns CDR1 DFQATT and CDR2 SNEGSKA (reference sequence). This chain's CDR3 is CSASPHLNTYEQYF. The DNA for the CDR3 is TGCAGTGCTAGCCCCCACCTGAATACCTACGAGCAGTACTTC.

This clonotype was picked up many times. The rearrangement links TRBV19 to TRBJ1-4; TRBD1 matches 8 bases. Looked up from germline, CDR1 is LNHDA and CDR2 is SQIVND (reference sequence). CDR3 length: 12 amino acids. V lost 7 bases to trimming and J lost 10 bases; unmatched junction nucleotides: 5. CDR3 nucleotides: TGTGCCAGTACCAGGACAGGGATAAAACTGTTTTTT. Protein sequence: CASTRTGIKLFF.